This TCR beta chain was recorded in a study of blood T cell repertoires in COVID-19. The CDR3 contains 19 residues. Germline V gene lookup returns CDR1 SGHDN and CDR2 FVKESK. Trimming stripped 5 bases from V and 0 bases from J, with 20 bases between. Sequencing used immunoSEQ multiplex PCR; TCRdb keeps in-frame clones, though not all of them. The profile shows about 120,000 clones, over 75% of them singletons. The rearrangement uses TRBV14 and TRBJ1-6; possible D gene TRBD1, 5 bases. The source of this sequence is an elderly man with active or convalescent COVID-19. The specimen was peripheral blood. CDR3 in amino acids: CASSGPAGGYSSYNSPLHF. The CDR3 nucleotides read TGTGCCAGCAGCGGACCAGCCGGGGGATATAGCTCCTATAATTCACCCCTCCACTTT.